The sequence of this TCR beta chain was determined in a study of T cells in Graves' hyperthyroidism and ophthalmopathy. In the study overall: The initial diagnosis was the point when peripheral blood was collected, ahead of any treatment.

This clonotype was recorded many times. The antigen is unknown. The study defined stable Graves' hyperthyroidism as no ophthalmopathy progression within 18 months. Regions amplified from RNA transcripts were the TCR beta CDR3 regions. HTBI primers were the set used in a first-round RT-PCR of the TCR CDR3. Using its own MiXCR run on the multiplex PCR reads, TCRdb lists one record per CDR3 protein. The data contain 550,000 to 800,000 distinct CDR3 sequences, 17% of them singletons. Findings and caveats of the study: Blood held most thyroid clonotypes expanded above 0.001 frequency. Ophthalmopathy onset followed model prediction by a median about six months.

V trimming: 5 bases; J trimming: 2 bases; junction bases outside the gene matches: 1. The germline CDR1 and CDR2 sequences are KGHDR and SFDVKD. The CDR3 covers 13 residues. This sequence was found in a middle-aged man with Graves' hyperthyroidism. The sequenced sample was blood. The chain links TRBV24-1 to TRBJ2-5, with 7 bases fitting TRBD1. Here the CDR3 reads CATSAQGQETQYF. As DNA, the CDR3 is TGTGCCACCAGTGCACAGGGGCAAGAGACCCAGTACTTC.